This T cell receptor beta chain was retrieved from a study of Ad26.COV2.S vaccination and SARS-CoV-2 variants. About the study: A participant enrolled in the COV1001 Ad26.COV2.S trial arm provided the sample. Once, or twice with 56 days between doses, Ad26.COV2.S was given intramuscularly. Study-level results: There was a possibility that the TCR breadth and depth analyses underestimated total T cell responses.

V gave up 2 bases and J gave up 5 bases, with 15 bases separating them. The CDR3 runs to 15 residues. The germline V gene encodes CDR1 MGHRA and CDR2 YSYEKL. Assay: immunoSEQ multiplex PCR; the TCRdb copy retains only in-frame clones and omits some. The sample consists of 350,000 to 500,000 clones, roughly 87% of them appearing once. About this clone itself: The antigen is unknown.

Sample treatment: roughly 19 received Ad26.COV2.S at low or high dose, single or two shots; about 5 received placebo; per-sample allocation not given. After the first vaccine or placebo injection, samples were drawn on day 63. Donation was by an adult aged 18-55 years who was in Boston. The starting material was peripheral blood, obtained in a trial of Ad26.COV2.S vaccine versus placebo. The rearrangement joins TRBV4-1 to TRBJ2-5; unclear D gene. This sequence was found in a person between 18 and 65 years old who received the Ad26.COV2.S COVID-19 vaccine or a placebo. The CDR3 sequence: CASSQPFKRSETQYF. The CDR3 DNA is TGCGCCAGCAGCCAACCCTTTAAGAGATCGGAGACCCAGTACTTC.